The 6 T cell receptor beta chains presented below share a single source sample, sequenced in a study of blood T cell repertoires in COVID-19. The protocol was immunoSEQ multiplex PCR, while the TCRdb copy is restricted to in-frame clones and leaves out a portion. The repertoire holds almost 55,000 clones, about nine tenths seen once, with over 7.5% in the top ten. Sequenced: peripheral blood. The source is a man aged 50-60 years with active COVID-19.

The chain combines TRBV7-2 with TRBJ2-7; D is perhaps TRBD2 (5 bases). Trimming left V 0 bases short and J 3 bases short, with 9 bases between. The CDR3 loop spans 14 amino acids. Germline CDR1 SGHTA, CDR2 FQGNSA. The DNA of the CDR3 is TGTGCCAGCAGCTTAGCGCTTAGCGTCTACGAGCAGTACTTC. Its protein product is CASSLALSVYEQYF.

The chain employs TRBV19 and TRBJ2-7; D unclear. The CDR3 has 15 amino acids. The ends were cut back, 0 bases at V and 3 bases at J, with 12 bases in the middle. The germline CDR1 and CDR2 sequences are LNHDA and SQIVND (reference sequence). For the CDR3, the DNA is TGTGCCAGTAGTATAGATCTCGGCGCGGACTACGAGCAGTACTTC. Amino acids: CASSIDLGADYEQYF.

On this clone: Other DNA sequences in this specimen translate into the identical CDR3. The chain couples TRBV19 to TRBJ2-7; TRBD2 agrees at 13 bases. Trimming at V came to 4 bases and at J to 1 base, leaving 4 bases not matched to a gene. The germline V gene encodes CDR1 LNHDA and CDR2 SQIVND (reference sequence). The CDR3 has 16 amino acids. The CDR3 protein is CASSKGLAGDSYEQYF. Written as DNA, the CDR3 is TGTGCCAGTAGTAAAGGACTAGCGGGGGATTCCTACGAGCAGTACTTC.

This clone is medium-sized by share. The chain is built from TRBV19 and TRBJ2-7, with 8 bases aligning to TRBD2. The CDR3 extends over 15 amino acids. Per the germline V gene, CDR1 is LNHDA and CDR2 is SQIVND (reference sequence). Unmatched junction bases numbered 5, after V lost 3 bases and J lost 1 base. CDR3 in amino acids: CASSMLAGGSYEQYF. The DNA of the CDR3 is TGTGCCAGTAGTATGCTAGCGGGTGGTTCCTACGAGCAGTACTTC.

This clone was observed a few times. This chain links TRBV6-2 or TRBV6-3 with TRBJ1-5; D is perhaps TRBD1 (5 bases). Per germline, CDR1 MNHEY and CDR2 SVGEGT. This CDR3 is built from 11 residues. V lost 4 bases and J 9 bases, leaving 7 bases between the germline ends. This chain's CDR3 is CASSLRGPQHF. The CDR3 region has the DNA TGTGCCAGCAGTTTAAGGGGGCCCCAGCATTTT.

This clone was detected only once. The CDR3 protein is CASSSGGHYEQYF. The CDR3 region has the DNA TGTGCCAGCAGTTCGGGGGGCCACTACGAGCAGTACTTC. V usage is TRBV28 and J usage is TRBJ2-7; D is perhaps TRBD2 (7 bases). The CDR3 contains 13 residues. Per the germline V gene, CDR1 is MDHEN and CDR2 is SYDVKM. Trimming left V 4 bases short and J 3 bases short, with 10 bases between.